This record covers a single T cell receptor beta chain. This clone was seen ten or more times. Its antigen target is currently unknown. Base qualities are missing; no much larger clone stands one base away. This specimen belongs to a study of cytomegalovirus exposure and HLA in healthy donors (dated by TCRdb to the late 2010s). Broadly, across the study: In an earlier analysis of some 550 of the donors, 250 to 300 Gb of sequence data and 90 million to 120 million unique TCR beta sequences from roughly 190 million T cells were reported. Roughly 300 gigabases of sequencing data and around 90 million unique TCR sequences made up an early release that covered some 640 HLA-typed donors. The genetic ancestry cluster associated with self-reported Caucasian donors included around four fifths of the roughly 360 genotyped donors. The study aimed to test whether signatures of past pathogen exposure could be identified by cataloging public T cell receptors. Using immunosequencing, the study profiled T cell repertoires from roughly 650 subjects and related those repertoires to cytomegalovirus serostatus. Along with the approximately 620-subject first cohort, a separate validation cohort of over a hundred different subjects was used. To predict cytomegalovirus infection status, the study brought together high-throughput TCR immunosequencing, statistical association of individual TCRs with disease status, and machine learning. In a later analysis, previously published TCR beta repertoires from 670 or so donors were re-analyzed and high-resolution HLA genotyping was added so that TCR occurrence patterns could be studied. Rather than drawing on any new phenotypic data, the later analysis identified candidate immune exposures from TCR beta sequences and the way those sequences occurred across donors. To decide whether each TCR beta V gene segment behaved as functional or pseudogenic, an earlier analysis of approximately 600 of the donors relied on high-throughput TCR beta sequencing. Alongside the repertoire data, information on donor age, sex, ethnicity and CMV serostatus was compiled. A later genetic analysis took genome-wide SNP genotypes for about 65% of the roughly 670 donors and used that subset as a discovery cohort. All discovery cohort repertoires had been generated on a single sequencing platform. HLA typing included class I and class II loci at four-digit resolution. Typing coverage differed by locus: A, B, C, DRB1 and DQB1 were typed in about 629-640 donors, DQA1 in about 500, DPA1 in some 610, and DPB1 in about 450. About five DR-DQ haplotypes were treated as single units for association and clustering because of strong linkage in the cohort. Among several hundred genotyped donors of the cohort, an average of around 220,000 unique TCR beta nucleotide sequences was sequenced per donor, of which roughly 18% were non-productive.

Paper-wide results and their limitations: Linkage disequilibrium might explain the correlated functional status among segregating V segments, but an unknown experimental factor could not be ruled out. According to a later genetic analysis, donors in an Asian-associated ancestry cluster had fewer N-insertions in productive TCRs than the roughly 700-donor mean. In an earlier analysis of under 600 of the donors, most TCR beta V segments were observed in productive rearrangements about 90% or about 30% of the time, broadly matching IMGT annotations. For the cohort, immune exposure information was limited to CMV serostatus. A few of the identified cytomegalovirus-associated TCR beta chains were confirmed in vitro to be specific for cytomegalovirus antigens. In a later analysis, most CMV-associated TCR beta chains were found to appear HLA-restricted, with HLA associations seemingly driven largely by CMV exposure. Approximately 16 rarely observed V segments, including chromosome 9 orphons, were excluded from the earlier analysis of approximately 600 of the donors because counts were too low. Several of the top co-occurrence clusters appeared to be linked to parvovirus B19, influenza, CMV and Epstein-Barr virus, according to a later analysis. Most TCR sequences were seen in very few donors, while some public TCRs were found in many individuals. Assigning TCR associations to individual alleles was difficult when HLA alleles, especially DR and DQ, strongly co-occurred. A further reported finding was that TCR beta sequences accurately predicted the HLA-A and HLA-B alleles for most subjects in the first cohort. Because some donors lacked HLA typing at each locus, the association tests relied only on the typed subset. According to the authors, the approach could potentially be generalized to other disease states and immunological phenotypes. The presence/absence analyses assumed that sequencing depth was roughly uniform across donors, and that assumption may not be true. A cluster of highly shared sequence variants was judged likely to represent a technical artifact of the sequencing pipeline. In a later analysis, the rate of TCR association differed among HLA loci, with DRB1 alleles having the most associated TCRs and HLA-C alleles having the fewest. Only TCR beta chains were sequenced in this cohort, and the absence of alpha or paired-chain data limited detectable features. An association between a missense DCLRE1C variant and V-gene and J-gene trimming of TCR beta chains was found in a later genetic analysis and replicated in an independent cohort. In both the original and validation cohorts, the classifier was reported to diagnose cytomegalovirus status with high specificity and sensitivity. Compared with equally common non-associated chains, HLA-associated TCR beta chains in a later analysis were more clonally expanded and had lower generation probabilities. Specific HLA alleles were associated with 15,000 to 20,000 TCR beta sequences at a false discovery rate of 0.05 in a later analysis. Some IMGT-functional V segments, including TRBV6-2 and TRBV6-3, could not be distinguished by the 87-base-pair reads and were therefore excluded. The study listed 170 or so TCR beta chains as associated with cytomegalovirus.

The library was built by means of the immunoSEQ multiplex PCR assay. For the multiplex PCR, a mixture combining 60 forward primers for TCR Vbeta segments and 13 reverse primers for TCR Jbeta segments was used. Amplification of the CDR3 region of rearranged TCR beta genes was performed with a multiplex PCR assay on genomic DNA. Amplified TCR beta libraries were sequenced as 87-base-pair reads on the Illumina HiSeq System. The original pipeline was this. In a later analysis, some 80 million unique TCR beta chains were counted across the 500 to 700 repertoires, and around 10 million of these chains were shared by at least two donors. Raw reads were error-corrected and collapsed into unique sequences with a nearest-neighbor algorithm that merged closely related sequences to remove PCR and sequencing errors. CDR3 sequences were aligned to IMGT reference sequences to assign V, D and J gene segments. Each retained sequence needed at least a six-nucleotide match to both a V gene segment and a J gene segment. A rearrangement counted as productive if the CDR3 had no stop codons and remained in frame with V and J, and every other rearrangement counted as non-productive. CDR3 was defined by IMGT convention, running from the second conserved V-encoded cysteine to the conserved J-encoded phenylalanine. The earlier analysis of about 590 of the donors excluded sequences that lacked an unambiguous match to a single V gene segment. In an earlier analysis of more than 500 of the donors, a V segment was called functional when productive rearrangements were above 56.7%, and segregating when the standard deviation between donors exceeded 5%. To diagnose cytomegalovirus status from the catalog of TCR beta chain sequences, a statistical classification framework was built. V and J gene assignment, in a later analysis, came from comparing TCR nucleotide sequences with IMGT/GENE-DB human TR gene sequences. Using the TCRdist pipeline, a later analysis assigned CDR3 sequences along with most-parsimonious VDJ recombination scenarios. A later analysis defined each TCR beta chain by its CDR3 amino acid sequence plus V-gene family, and excluded reads lacking a unique V-gene family. A later analysis removed roughly 590 highly shared, low-generation-probability nucleotide sequences to deal with suspected cross-contamination and a sequencing artifact. In a later analysis, a clonal expansion index for each public chain was calculated from normalized within-repertoire ranks of inferred template counts. In a later analysis, generation probabilities were computed with a VDJ recombination model fitted to out-of-frame rearrangements, and the resulting probabilities were checked against IGoR. A later analysis scored TCR-TCR, TCR-HLA and TCR-CMV co-occurrence with hypergeometric tests, applying a repertoire-size bias correction to TCR pairs. A later analysis estimated false discovery rates by permuting HLA or CMV assignments 20 times. In a later analysis, co-occurring TCRs were grouped using DBSCAN, and TCRdist sequence similarity was added for clustering within HLA-allele-positive subsets. Repertoires with fewer than 30,000 or more than 120,000 public chains, plus five repertoires with anomalous nucleotide sharing, were excluded from co-occurrence clustering. Held by TCRdb, this immuneACCESS table contains in-frame sequences only and omits some clones. Under half of the omission traces to an unresolved V gene where checked; the cause of the rest is unknown. That table gives V, J and clone size, and the DNA gave D and trimming. In this sample the table shows 170,000 or so clones, 70% to 80% of which occur a single time. Under 0.75% of the sample lies in the top ten.

In total, roughly 670 healthy bone marrow donors made up the cohort. Cohort members were all nominally healthy when sampled, although unrecorded immune exposures were likely present. The donor was CMV seronegative and was included in the group of 352 seronegative cohort members. A peripheral blood sample was collected from each donor, and TCR beta sequencing was performed on peripheral blood mononuclear cells. The Qiagen DNeasy Blood Extraction Kit was used to extract genomic DNA from the blood cell samples. Trimming takes 4 bases from V and 4 bases from J, and the germline ends sit 13 bases apart. The CDR3 goes from the cysteine to the phenylalanine over 14 residues. CDR3 DNA only is kept here, 42 bases in frame from base 1. The germline V gene supplies CDR1 SGHVS and CDR2 FNYEAQ.

Sequencing input: PBMCs. The chain uses TRBV7-6 and TRBJ2-5; no D gene is confidently identified. The clonotype originates from a woman aged 40 to 55 in good health and CMV-seronegative. DNA sequence: TGTGCCAGCAGCTCCCCCAGGTTAAGAGAGACCCAGTACTTC. This gives the protein CASSSPRLRETQYF.